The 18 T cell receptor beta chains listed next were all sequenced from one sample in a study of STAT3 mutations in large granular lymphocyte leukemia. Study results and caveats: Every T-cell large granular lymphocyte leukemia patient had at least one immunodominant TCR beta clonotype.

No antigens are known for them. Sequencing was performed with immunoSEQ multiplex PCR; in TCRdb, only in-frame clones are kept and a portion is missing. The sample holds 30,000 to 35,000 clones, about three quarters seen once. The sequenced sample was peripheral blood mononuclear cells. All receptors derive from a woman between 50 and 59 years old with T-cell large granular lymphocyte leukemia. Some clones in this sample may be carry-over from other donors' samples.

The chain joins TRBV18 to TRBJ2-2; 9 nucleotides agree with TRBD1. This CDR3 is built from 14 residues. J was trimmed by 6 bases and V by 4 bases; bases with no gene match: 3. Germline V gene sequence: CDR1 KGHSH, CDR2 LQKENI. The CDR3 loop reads CASSRDRAPGELFF. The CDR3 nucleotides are TGTGCCAGCTCACGGGACAGGGCCCCCGGGGAGCTGTTTTTT.

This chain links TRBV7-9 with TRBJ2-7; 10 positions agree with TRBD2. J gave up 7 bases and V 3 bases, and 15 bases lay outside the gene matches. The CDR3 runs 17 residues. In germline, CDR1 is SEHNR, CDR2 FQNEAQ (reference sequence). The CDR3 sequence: CASSFDSGRTRMGEQYF. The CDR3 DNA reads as TGTGCCAGCAGCTTTGATAGCGGGAGGACCAGGATGGGGGAGCAGTACTTC.

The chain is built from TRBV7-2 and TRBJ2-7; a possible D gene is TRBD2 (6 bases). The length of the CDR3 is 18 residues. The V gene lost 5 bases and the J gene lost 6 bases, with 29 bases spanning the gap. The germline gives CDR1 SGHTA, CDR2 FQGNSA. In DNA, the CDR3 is TGTGCCAGCAGCCCCCAGGGTGGAACGGGGGTGACCGTCGGCGAGCAGTACTTC. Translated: CASSPQGGTGVTVGEQYF.

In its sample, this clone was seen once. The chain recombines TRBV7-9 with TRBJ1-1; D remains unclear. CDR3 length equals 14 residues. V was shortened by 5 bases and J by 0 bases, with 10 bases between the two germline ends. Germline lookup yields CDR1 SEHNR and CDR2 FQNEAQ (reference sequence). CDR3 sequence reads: CASSAGRMNTEAFF. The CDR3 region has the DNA TGTGCCAGCAGCGCAGGACGGATGAACACTGAAGCTTTCTTT.

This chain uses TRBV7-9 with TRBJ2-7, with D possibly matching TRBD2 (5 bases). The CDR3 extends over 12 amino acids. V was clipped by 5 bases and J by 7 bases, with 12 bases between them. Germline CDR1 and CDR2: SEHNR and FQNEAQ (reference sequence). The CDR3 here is CASSPGPGEQYF. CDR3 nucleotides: TGTGCCAGCAGCCCTGGCCCGGGGGAGCAGTACTTC.

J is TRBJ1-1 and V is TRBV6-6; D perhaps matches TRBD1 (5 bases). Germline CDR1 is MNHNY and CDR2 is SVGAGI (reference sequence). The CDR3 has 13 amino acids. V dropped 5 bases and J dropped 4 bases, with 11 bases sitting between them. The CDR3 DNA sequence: TGTGCCAGCAGTCGCCGACAGACCACTGAAGCTTTCTTT. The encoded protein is CASSRRQTTEAFF.

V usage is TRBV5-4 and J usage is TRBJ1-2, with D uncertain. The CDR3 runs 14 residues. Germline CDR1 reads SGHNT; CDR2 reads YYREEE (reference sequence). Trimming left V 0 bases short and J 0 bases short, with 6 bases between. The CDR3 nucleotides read TGTGCCAGCAGCTTGGCCCACTCTAACTATGGCTACACCTTC. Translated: CASSLAHSNYGYTF.

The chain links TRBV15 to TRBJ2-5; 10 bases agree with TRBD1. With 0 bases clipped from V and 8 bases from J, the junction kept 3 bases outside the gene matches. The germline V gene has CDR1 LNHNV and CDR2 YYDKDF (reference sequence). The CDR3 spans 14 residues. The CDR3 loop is CATSRDRTGGTQYF. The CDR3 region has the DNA TGTGCCACCAGCAGAGATAGGACAGGGGGAACCCAGTACTTC.

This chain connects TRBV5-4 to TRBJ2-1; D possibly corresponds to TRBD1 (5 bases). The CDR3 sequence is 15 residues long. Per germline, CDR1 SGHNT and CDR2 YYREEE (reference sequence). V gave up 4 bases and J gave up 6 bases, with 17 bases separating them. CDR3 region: CASSLRQGSGNEQFF. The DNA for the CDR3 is TGTGCCAGCAGCCTGCGGCAGGGAAGTGGCAATGAGCAGTTCTTC.

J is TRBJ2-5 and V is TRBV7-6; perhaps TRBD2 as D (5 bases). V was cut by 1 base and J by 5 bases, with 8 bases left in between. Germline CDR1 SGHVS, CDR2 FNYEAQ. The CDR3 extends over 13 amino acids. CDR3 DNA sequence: TGTGCCAGCAGCTTAGTTAGGGAGGAGACCCAGTACTTC. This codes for CASSLVREETQYF.

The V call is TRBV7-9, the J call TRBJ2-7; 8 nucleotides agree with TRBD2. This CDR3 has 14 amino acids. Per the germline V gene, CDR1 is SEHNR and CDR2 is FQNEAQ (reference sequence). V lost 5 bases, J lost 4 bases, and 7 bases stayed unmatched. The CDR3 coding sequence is TGTGCCAGCAGCATTAGCGGGAATCGTTACGAGCAGTACTTC. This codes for CASSISGNRYEQYF.

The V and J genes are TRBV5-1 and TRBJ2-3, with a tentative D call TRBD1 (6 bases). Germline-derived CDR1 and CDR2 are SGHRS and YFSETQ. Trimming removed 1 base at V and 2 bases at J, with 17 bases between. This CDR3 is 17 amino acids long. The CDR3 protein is CASSLLGASGYTDTQYF. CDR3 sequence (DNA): TGCGCCAGCAGCTTGCTGGGGGCCTCCGGGTACACAGATACGCAGTATTTT. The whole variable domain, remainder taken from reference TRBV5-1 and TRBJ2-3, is KAGVTQTPRYLIKTRGQQVTLSCSPISGHRSVSWYQQTPGQGLQFLFEYFSETQRNKGNFPGRFSGRQFSNSRSEMNVSTLELGDSALYLCASSLLGASGYTDTQYFGPGTRLTVL.

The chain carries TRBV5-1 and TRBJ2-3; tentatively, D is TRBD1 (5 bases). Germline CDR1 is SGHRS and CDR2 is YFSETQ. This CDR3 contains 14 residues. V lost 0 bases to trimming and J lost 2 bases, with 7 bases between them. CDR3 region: CASSLDRYTDTQYF. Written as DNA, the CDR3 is TGCGCCAGCAGCTTGGACAGGTACACAGATACGCAGTATTTT.

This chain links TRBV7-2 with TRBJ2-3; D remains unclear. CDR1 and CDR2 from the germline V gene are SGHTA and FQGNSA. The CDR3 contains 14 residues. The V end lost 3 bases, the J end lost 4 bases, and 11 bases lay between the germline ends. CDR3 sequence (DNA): TGTGCCAGCAGCTTCGGGCCGGCCCCAGATACGCAGTATTTT. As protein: CASSFGPAPDTQYF. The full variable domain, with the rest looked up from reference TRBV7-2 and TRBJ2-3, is GAGVSQSPSNKVTEKGKDVELRCDPISGHTALYWYRQSLGQGLEFLIYFQGNSAPDKSGLPSDRFSAERTGGSVSTLTIQRTQQEDSAVYLCASSFGPAPDTQYFGPGTRLTVL.

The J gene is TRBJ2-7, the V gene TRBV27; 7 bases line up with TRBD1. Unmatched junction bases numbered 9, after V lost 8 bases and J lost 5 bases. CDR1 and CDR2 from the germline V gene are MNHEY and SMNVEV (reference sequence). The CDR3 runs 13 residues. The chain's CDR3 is CASALTGVHEQYF. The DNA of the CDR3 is TGTGCCAGCGCTTTAACAGGGGTCCACGAGCAGTACTTC.

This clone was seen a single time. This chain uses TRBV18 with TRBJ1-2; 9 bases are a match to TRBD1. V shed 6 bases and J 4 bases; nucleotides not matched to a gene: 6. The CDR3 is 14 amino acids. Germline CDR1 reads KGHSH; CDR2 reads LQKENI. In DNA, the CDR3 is TGTGCCAGCTCTCCGGGACAGGGCGCCTATGGCTACACCTTC. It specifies CASSPGQGAYGYTF.

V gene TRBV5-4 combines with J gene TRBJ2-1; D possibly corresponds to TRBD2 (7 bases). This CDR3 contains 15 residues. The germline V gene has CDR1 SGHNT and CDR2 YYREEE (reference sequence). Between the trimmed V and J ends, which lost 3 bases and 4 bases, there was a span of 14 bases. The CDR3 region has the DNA TGTGCCAGCAGCTGGGACACTAGCGTATACAATGAGCAGTTCTTC. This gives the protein CASSWDTSVYNEQFF.

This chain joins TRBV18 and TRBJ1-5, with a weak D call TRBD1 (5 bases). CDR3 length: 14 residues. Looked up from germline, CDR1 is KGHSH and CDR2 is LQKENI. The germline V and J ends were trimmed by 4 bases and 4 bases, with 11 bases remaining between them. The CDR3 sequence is CASSLATANQPQHF. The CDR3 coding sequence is TGTGCCAGCTCACTAGCGACAGCTAATCAGCCCCAGCATTTT.